A single sample gave rise to the 6 T cell receptor beta chains below, sequenced in a study of blood T cell repertoires in COVID-19. Only in-frame clones appear in the TCRdb table, and some are missing; sequencing was by immunoSEQ multiplex PCR. Of around 180,000 clones in the sample, roughly four fifths are singletons; the top ten hold roughly 7%. Sequencing was performed on peripheral blood. All receptors derive from a human donor in a cohort sampled during active COVID-19.

The chain recombines TRBV12-5 with TRBJ1-5; D remains unclear. CDR3 size: 17 residues. In germline, CDR1 is LGHNT, CDR2 FRNRAP. V gave up 0 bases and J gave up 7 bases, with 19 bases separating them. The DNA of the CDR3 is TGTGCTAGTGGTTTGGTACGAGGTACGGAGGGCTTCCAGCCCCAGCATTTT. Translating it yields CASGLVRGTEGFQPQHF.

This clone appeared once. J is TRBJ1-2 and V is TRBV19; D ambiguous. Germline CDR1 reads LNHDA; CDR2 reads SQIVND (reference sequence). This CDR3 spans 13 amino acids. The germline V and J ends were trimmed by 11 bases and 8 bases, with 21 bases remaining between them. CDR3 DNA sequence: TGTGCCTCTAAGGGATCGGGAGAGGTCGGCTACACCTTC. Translating it yields CASKGSGEVGYTF.

This chain joins TRBV12-3 or TRBV12-4 and TRBJ1-2; TRBD1 matches at 7 bases. The CDR3 contains 12 residues. The V gene end was trimmed by 6 bases and the J gene end by 5 bases; junction bases not matched to a gene: 3. The CDR3 loop reads CASRQGEYGYTF. Written as DNA, the CDR3 is TGTGCCAGCAGGCAGGGGGAGTATGGCTACACCTTC.

The genes are TRBV5-5 and TRBJ1-3; D is unclear. The CDR3 contains 17 residues. The V end lost 0 bases, the J end lost 0 bases, and 13 bases lay between the germline ends. Germline assignment: CDR1 SGHKS and CDR2 YYEKEE (reference sequence). This CDR3 reads CASSLVPRGSSGNTIYF. CDR3 in DNA: TGTGCCAGCAGCTTGGTTCCCCGGGGATCCTCTGGAAACACCATATATTTT.

The V gene is TRBV7-2, the J gene TRBJ1-2, with unresolved D. Germline V CDR1 and CDR2: SGHTA, FQGNSA. The CDR3 loop spans 12 amino acids. Trimming took 5 bases from V and 6 from J, leaving 10 bases between them. The CDR3 loop reads CASSPPGNGYTF. In DNA, the CDR3 is TGTGCCAGCAGCCCTCCCGGGAATGGCTACACCTTC.

V and J are TRBV5-1 and TRBJ2-7; 9 bases fit TRBD1. J lost 4 bases, V lost 0 bases, and 2 bases had no gene match. The germline V gene has CDR1 SGHRS and CDR2 YFSETQ. CDR3 length: 14 residues. The CDR3 DNA follows: TGCGCCAGCAGCTTGGGGGGACAGGGTTACGAGCAGTACTTC. It encodes CASSLGGQGYEQYF.